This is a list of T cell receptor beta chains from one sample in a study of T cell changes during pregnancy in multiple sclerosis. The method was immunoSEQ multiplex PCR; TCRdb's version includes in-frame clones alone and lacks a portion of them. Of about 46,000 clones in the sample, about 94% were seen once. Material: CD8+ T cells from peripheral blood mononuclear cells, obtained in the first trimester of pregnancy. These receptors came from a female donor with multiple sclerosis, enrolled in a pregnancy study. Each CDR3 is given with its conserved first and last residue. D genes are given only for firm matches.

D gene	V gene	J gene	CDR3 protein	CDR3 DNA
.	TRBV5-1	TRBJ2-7	CASSFIGSAAYEQYF	TGCGCCAGCAGCTTCATCGGTTCAGCGGCCTACGAGCAGTACTTC
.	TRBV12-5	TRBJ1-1	CASGNQGTEAFF	TGTGCTAGTGGCAACCAGGGGACTGAAGCTTTCTTT
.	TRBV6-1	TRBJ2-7	CASSDRQSSYEQYF	TGTGCCAGCAGTGATCGACAGAGCTCCTACGAGCAGTACTTC
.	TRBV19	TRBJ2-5	CASSMGAGGRQETQYF	TGTGCCAGTAGTATGGGGGCAGGGGGGAGGCAAGAGACCCAGTACTTC
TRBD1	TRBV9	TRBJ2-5	CASSARFGTGDQETQYF	TGTGCCAGCAGCGCGAGGTTTGGGACAGGGGACCAAGAGACCCAGTACTTC
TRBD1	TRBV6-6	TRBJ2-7	CASSARDRGLYEQYF	TGTGCCAGCAGTGCTCGGGACAGGGGGCTGTACGAGCAGTACTTC
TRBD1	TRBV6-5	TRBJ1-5	CASSPGQGNQPQHF	TGTGCCAGCAGTCCCGGACAGGGTAATCAGCCCCAGCATTTT
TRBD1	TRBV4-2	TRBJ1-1	CASSQEAGGNTEAFF	TGTGCCAGCAGCCAAGAGGCAGGGGGGAACACTGAAGCTTTCTTT
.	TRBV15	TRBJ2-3	CATSRDGRGMTDTQYF	TGTGCCACCAGCAGAGACGGCAGGGGAATGACAGATACGCAGTATTTT
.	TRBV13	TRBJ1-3	CASSVRTDGNTIYF	TGTGCCAGCAGCGTACGGACAGATGGAAACACCATATATTTT
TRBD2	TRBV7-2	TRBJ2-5	CASSAYTSAQETQYF	TGTGCCAGCAGCGCCTACACTAGCGCCCAAGAGACCCAGTACTTC
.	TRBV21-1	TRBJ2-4	CASSKVGVEAKNIQYF	TGTGCCAGCAGCAAAGTCGGGGTTGAGGCCAAAAACATTCAGTACTTC
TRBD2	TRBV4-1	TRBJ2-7	CASSLVPVSGSVYEQYF	TGCGCCAGCAGCCTCGTGCCGGTTAGCGGGAGTGTCTACGAGCAGTACTTC